This T cell receptor (beta chain) came from a study of shared clonotypes between healthy human individuals. The run depth of the assay was deep. Repertoires were generated with immunoSEQ multiplex PCR, while TCRdb's copy carries only in-frame clones and drops some. The sample consists of 650,000 to 800,000 clones, roughly 72% of them appearing once. Those who donated, Caucasian adults without exception, all lived in Nashville, Tennessee. Study conclusions and caveats: Lower generation probabilities were found for non-shared clonotypes than for those shared by all four donors.

A word on this clone: Antigen unknown.

Trimming stripped 2 bases from V and 1 base from J, with 6 bases between. CDR1 is SGHDT and CDR2 is YYEEEE in the germline V gene. The CDR3 length is 13 residues. The sequence came from a woman younger than 45 in good health. The sequencing sample was made of memory CD4+ T cells sorted from blood. Regarding subset: CD45RA-negative fraction. This chain links TRBV5-6 with TRBJ1-1; unclear D gene. In nucleotides, the CDR3 is TGTGCCAGCAGCTTTTCAGAGAACACTGAAGCTTTCTTT. This encodes CASSFSENTEAFF.